This TCR beta chain was captured by sequencing in a study of blood T cell repertoires in COVID-19. On the study more broadly: Italy, Spain and the United States were the sources of the convalescent and acute COVID-19 samples.

Participants were aged roughly 18 to 100 years from roughly 26 US areas. Exposed participants encountered a COVID-19 case during the 2 weeks preceding study entry. In the original processing: From reference gene primer amplification, estimates of nucleated cell counts were derived. Sequenced by immunoSEQ multiplex PCR; TCRdb stores in-frame clones only, minus some. D and trimming were read from the DNA, whereas the V and J calls and clone size are those reported in that table. The sample lists hundreds of thousands of clones, 70% to 90% occurring once. The sequencing sample was made of PBMCs or T cells enriched from blood (not recorded which). The receptor was derived from a man aged 50 to 59 who had been exposed to COVID-19.

For the CDR3, the DNA is TGTGCCAGCAGCCCCGGAGGACTAGCGGGGGGGATGGGCTACAATGAGCAGTTCTTC. The encoded protein is CASSPGGLAGGMGYNEQFF. The chain links TRBV11-2 to TRBJ2-1, with 15 bases aligning to TRBD2. There are 19 residues in the CDR3. Germline V gene data show CDR1 as SGHAT and CDR2 as FQNNGV. V was clipped by 5 bases and J by 3 bases; unmatched bases: 11.